This T cell receptor (beta chain) was profiled in a study of blood T cell repertoires in COVID-19 (dated by TCRdb to 2018 to 2021). In the study overall: The collaborator samples originated in the United States, Italy and Spain and spanned the acute and convalescent phases of COVID-19. The prospective study material was composed of cDNA or gDNA derived from T cells, B-cell-depleted T cells, or PBMCs. The dataset comprised deeply sampled blood TCRbeta repertoires from subjects exposed to, actively infected with, or recovered from COVID-19. The repertoires were made available in a free public database intended to serve as a resource for research on the immune response to SARS-CoV-2. Samples came from the ongoing ImmuneRACE study (first 160 participants) plus 1,254 subjects from 6 global collaborators. A de-identified subject ID, COVID-19 status, age in years and sex were almost always included in the sample metadata. Where available, HLA class I and class II types were taken from metadata supplied by the sample provider and were not determined by assay-based typing. Overall study results and their limits: Clinical and demographic metadata were provided uncurated, with the amount varying by source and participant.

The immunoSEQ Assay, a bias-controlled multiplex PCR, was used to amplify TCRbeta CDR3 regions from genomic DNA. On the authors' methods: Nucleated cell counts per sample were estimated from amplification of reference gene primers within the assay. Sequence reads were collapsed and filtered to measure the absolute abundance of every unique TCRbeta CDR3 rearrangement. For each sample, productive Simpson clonality was calculated by taking the square root of Simpson's diversity index across productive rearrangements. TCRdb provides this immuneACCESS table in a form limited to in-frame rearrangements. Some clones are lacking; in checked studies, under half of them reflect an unresolved V gene, and why the rest are absent is not known. V, J and clone size are taken as reported in that table, and D and trimming were inferred from the DNA itself. The sample yields some 220,000 clones; more than 80% were counted once. Jointly, the top ten make up over 0.95% of the sample.

In Seattle, one collaborating source enrolled patients while the infection was active and tracked those patients longitudinally over the course of disease. Collaborating institutions collected whole blood in K2EDTA tubes following their own protocols. For TCRbeta analysis, collaborators shipped samples in one of three forms: frozen whole blood, isolated PBMCs, or DNA extracted from either of those sample types. The CDR3 contains 15 residues, cysteine and phenylalanine counted. Of all the DNA, just the CDR3 is kept, 45 bases in frame from base 1. The germline V gene supplies CDR1 SGHVS and CDR2 FQNEAQ. Unmatched junction bases come to 11, with V trimmed by 5 bases and J by 6 bases. Comments on this clone: Its specific antigen is unknown. No base quality values were provided; no much bigger clone lies one nucleotide off.

Recombination joined TRBV7-8 with TRBJ1-1, with 8 junctional bases fitting TRBD1. The sequence was obtained from a woman aged 25 to 39 with COVID-19, enrolled during active disease. Sequenced: peripheral blood. The nucleotide sequence is TGTGCCAGCAGCGGGCGACAGGGGATTGTCGCTGAAGCTTTCTTT. Translation gives CASSGRQGIVAEAFF.